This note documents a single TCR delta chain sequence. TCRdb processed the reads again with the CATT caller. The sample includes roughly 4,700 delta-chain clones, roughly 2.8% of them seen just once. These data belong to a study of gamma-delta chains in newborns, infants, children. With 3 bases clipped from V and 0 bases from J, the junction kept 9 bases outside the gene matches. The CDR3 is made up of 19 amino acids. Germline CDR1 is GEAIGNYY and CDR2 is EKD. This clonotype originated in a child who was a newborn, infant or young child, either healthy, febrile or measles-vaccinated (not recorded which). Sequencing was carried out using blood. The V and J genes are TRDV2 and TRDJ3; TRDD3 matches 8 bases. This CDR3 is CACDSVLGVRSWDTRQMFF. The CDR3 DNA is TGTGCCTGTGACTCTGTACTGGGGGTTCGCTCCTGGGACACCCGACAGATGTTTTTC.